A selection of T cell receptor beta chains follows, all from one sample in a study of blood T cell repertoires in COVID-19. This table comes from immunoSEQ multiplex PCR, and its TCRdb copy is limited to in-frame clones, with some not included. The sample holds 250,000 to 300,000 clones, around nine tenths seen once. What was sequenced was peripheral blood. The source of these receptors is a woman aged 55-69 years with COVID-19, enrolled during active disease. CDR3s include the opening cysteine and the closing phenylalanine or tryptophan. A D gene is named only where the DNA matches it firmly. Clone sizes are given selectively: once, few, many, or a class where the clone is expanded.

V gene: TRBV6-2/TRBV6-3
J gene: TRBJ2-1
clone size: .
D gene: .
CDR3 protein: CASSTNNNEQFF
CDR3 DNA: TGTGCCAGCAGTACTAATAACAATGAGCAGTTCTTC

V gene: TRBV29-1
J gene: TRBJ1-1
clone size: .
D gene: .
CDR3 protein: CSVAGSFEAFF
CDR3 DNA: TGCAGCGTTGCAGGATCCTTTGAAGCTTTCTTT

V gene: TRBV9
J gene: TRBJ2-1
clone size: .
D gene: TRBD2
CDR3 protein: CASSGLAGGNEQFF
CDR3 DNA: TGTGCCAGCAGCGGACTAGCGGGAGGGAACGAGCAGTTCTTC

V gene: TRBV7-2
J gene: TRBJ2-7
clone size: once
D gene: TRBD2
CDR3 protein: CASSLEAGDYEQYF
CDR3 DNA: TGTGCCAGCAGCTTAGAAGCGGGAGACTACGAGCAGTACTTC

V gene: TRBV3-1/TRBV3-2
J gene: TRBJ1-1
clone size: .
D gene: TRBD1
CDR3 protein: CASSQAYRGGNTEAFF
CDR3 DNA: TGTGCCAGCAGCCAAGCCTACAGGGGGGGGAACACTGAAGCTTTCTTT

V gene: TRBV28
J gene: TRBJ2-5
clone size: .
D gene: TRBD2
CDR3 protein: CASTTQDGGVYF
CDR3 DNA: TGTGCCAGCACTACCCAGGATGGGGGGGTGTACTTC

V gene: TRBV9
J gene: TRBJ2-1
clone size: .
D gene: TRBD2
CDR3 protein: CASSVGLAGVHSYNEQFF
CDR3 DNA: TGTGCCAGCAGCGTGGGACTAGCGGGAGTCCACAGCTACAATGAGCAGTTCTTC

V gene: TRBV18
J gene: TRBJ2-7
clone size: once
D gene: .
CDR3 protein: CASSPVLARRRQVSSEQYF
CDR3 DNA: TGTGCCAGCTCACCGGTCCTAGCGCGACGCAGGCAGGTTTCCTCCGAGCAGTACTTC

V gene: TRBV7-2
J gene: TRBJ2-1
clone size: .
D gene: TRBD2
CDR3 protein: CASSSFLLSGRAYNEQFF
CDR3 DNA: TGTGCCAGCAGCTCCTTCCTCCTTAGCGGGAGAGCCTACAATGAGCAGTTCTTC

V gene: TRBV20-1
J gene: TRBJ2-1
clone size: .
D gene: TRBD2
CDR3 protein: CSASNPASGNNEQFF
CDR3 DNA: TGCAGTGCTAGTAATCCCGCTAGCGGGAACAATGAGCAGTTCTTC

V gene: TRBV28
J gene: TRBJ2-7
clone size: .
D gene: TRBD1
CDR3 protein: CASSFWGTDVRIYEQYF
CDR3 DNA: TGTGCCAGCAGTTTCTGGGGGACAGACGTTCGAATCTACGAGCAGTACTTC

V gene: TRBV10-2
J gene: TRBJ2-5
clone size: once
D gene: .
CDR3 protein: CASTLGGGGTQYF
CDR3 DNA: TGCGCCAGCACCCTAGGGGGTGGAGGGACCCAGTACTTC

V gene: TRBV4-1
J gene: TRBJ1-2
clone size: .
D gene: TRBD1
CDR3 protein: CASSQGRDRVGGYTF
CDR3 DNA: TGCGCCAGCAGCCAAGGCCGGGACAGGGTCGGCGGCTACACCTTC

V gene: TRBV5-4
J gene: TRBJ1-3
clone size: .
D gene: .
CDR3 protein: CASSSIGGSGNTIYF
CDR3 DNA: TGTGCCAGCAGCTCCATCGGGGGCTCTGGAAACACCATATATTTT

V gene: TRBV7-2
J gene: TRBJ1-3
clone size: .
D gene: .
CDR3 protein: CASSSGGAGNTIYF
CDR3 DNA: TGTGCCAGCAGCTCGGGGGGGGCTGGAAACACCATATATTTT

V gene: TRBV25-1
J gene: TRBJ2-1
clone size: .
D gene: TRBD2
CDR3 protein: CASSEYPRTSGHNEQFF
CDR3 DNA: TGTGCCAGCAGTGAATACCCGCGGACTAGCGGTCACAATGAGCAGTTCTTC

V gene: TRBV5-6
J gene: TRBJ2-7
clone size: .
D gene: TRBD2
CDR3 protein: CASSFMVAGGAEQYF
CDR3 DNA: TGTGCCAGCAGCTTTATGGTAGCGGGAGGGGCCGAGCAGTACTTC

V gene: TRBV21-1
J gene: TRBJ2-1
clone size: few
D gene: .
CDR3 protein: CASSKGGRSCNEQFF
CDR3 DNA: TGTGCCAGCAGCAAGGGCGGGAGGTCTTGCAATGAGCAGTTCTTC

V gene: TRBV5-6
J gene: TRBJ2-7
clone size: .
D gene: .
CDR3 protein: CASSLERATYEQYF
CDR3 DNA: TGTGCCAGCAGCTTGGAACGAGCTACGTACGAGCAGTACTTC

V gene: TRBV4-1
J gene: TRBJ1-1
clone size: .
D gene: .
CDR3 protein: CASRLGQMNTEAFF
CDR3 DNA: TGCGCCAGCAGACTTGGACAGATGAACACTGAAGCTTTCTTT

V gene: TRBV5-1
J gene: TRBJ2-5
clone size: once
D gene: TRBD2
CDR3 protein: CASSLLAGGRETQYF
CDR3 DNA: TGCGCCAGCAGCTTGCTGGCGGGAGGGAGGGAGACCCAGTACTTC

V gene: TRBV11-3
J gene: TRBJ2-5
clone size: .
D gene: TRBD1
CDR3 protein: CASSRDSGQETQYF
CDR3 DNA: TGTGCCAGCAGCCGGGACAGTGGACAAGAGACCCAGTACTTC

V gene: TRBV7-9
J gene: TRBJ1-5
clone size: .
D gene: .
CDR3 protein: CASSFPGSNQPQHF
CDR3 DNA: TGTGCCAGCAGCTTTCCAGGGAGCAATCAGCCCCAGCATTTT

V gene: TRBV4-3
J gene: TRBJ2-7
clone size: .
D gene: TRBD2
CDR3 protein: CASSHGTSGRYEQYF
CDR3 DNA: TGCGCCAGCAGCCACGGGACTAGCGGGAGGTACGAGCAGTACTTC